These 25 T cell receptor beta chains share one sample of origin, sequenced in a study of T-cell reconstitution after alpha-beta-depleted transplantation in children. A TCRbeta library incorporating unique molecular identifiers was prepared. TCRdb called the PCR reads again in MiXCR, with one record for every CDR3 protein. The table includes about 110,000 distinct CDR3 sequences, about 9.4% detected once. Material: PBMCs, obtained before TCRalphabeta/CD19-depleted stem cell transplant. The receptor source for this set is a boy between 2 and 10 years old with acute lymphoblastic leukemia, due to receive a stem cell transplant.

V and J are TRBV10-2 and TRBJ2-7; D uncertain. The CDR3 loop spans 13 amino acids. The V gene's germline CDR1 is WSHSY and CDR2 SAAADI. The V gene lost 7 bases and the J gene lost 5 bases, with 15 bases spanning the gap. The CDR3, as DNA: TGCGCCAGCAAAGAGTATACGGCGAACGAGCAGTACTTC. Translating it yields CASKEYTANEQYF.

The genes are TRBV5-5 and TRBJ1-3, with TRBD1 as a possible D gene (5 bases). V gave up 2 bases and J gave up 0 bases, with 9 bases separating them. The CDR3 contains 15 residues. Germline V gene data show CDR1 as SGHKS and CDR2 as YYEKEE (reference sequence). CDR3 in DNA: TGTGCCAGCAGCTTTCTTGACAGCTCTGGAAACACCATATATTTT. As protein: CASSFLDSSGNTIYF.

J is TRBJ2-4 and V is TRBV9; D is unclear. Per the germline V gene, CDR1 is SGDLS and CDR2 is YYNGEE. CDR3 length equals 13 residues. Trimming removed 4 bases at V and 8 bases at J, with 13 bases between. CDR3 nucleotide sequence: TGTGCCAGCAGCTTCAGTCAAACGGACATTCAGTACTTC. This codes for CASSFSQTDIQYF.

The chain uses TRBV9 and TRBJ1-3; D is unclear. The germline gives CDR1 SGDLS, CDR2 YYNGEE. V lost 4 bases and J 0 bases, leaving 14 bases between the germline ends. This CDR3 region has 16 residues. The CDR3 sequence is CASSPVPVSSGNTIYF. The CDR3 region has the DNA TGTGCCAGCAGCCCGGTGCCCGTATCCTCTGGAAACACCATATATTTT.

The chain recombines TRBV20-1 with TRBJ2-1, with D maybe TRBD2 (5 bases). Germline lookup yields CDR1 DFQATT and CDR2 SNEGSKA (reference sequence). The CDR3 covers 16 residues. With 6 bases removed from V and 5 bases from J, the gap between germline ends came to 23 bases. The CDR3 region has the DNA TGCAGTGCCACTAAAGGGATGCGACTAAAGGACAATGAGCAGTTCTTC. As protein: CSATKGMRLKDNEQFF.

The chain recombines TRBV11-2 with TRBJ2-5; TRBD1 matches 8 bases. The CDR3 has 16 residues. V lost 2 bases, J lost 6 bases, and 11 bases stayed unmatched. Germline assignment: CDR1 SGHAT and CDR2 FQNNGV. The CDR3 loop is CASSLNGQGAVKTQYF. CDR3 in DNA: TGTGCCAGCAGCTTAAATGGGCAGGGGGCTGTAAAGACCCAGTACTTC. The whole variable domain, filled in from reference TRBV11-2 and TRBJ2-5, reads EAGVAQSPRYKIIEKRQSVAFWCNPISGHATLYWYQQILGQGPKLLIQFQNNGVVDDSQLPKDRFSAERLKGVDSTLKIQPAKLEDSAVYLCASSLNGQGAVKTQYFGPGTRLLVL.

The rearrangement links TRBV5-1 to TRBJ2-4; 9 bases fit TRBD2. The J segment lost 5 bases and the V segment lost 4 bases, leaving 7 bases of the junction unmatched. Germline CDR1 and CDR2: SGHRS and YFSETQ. The CDR3 length is 15 residues. The DNA of the CDR3 is TGCGCCAGCAGCAGGTTAGCGGGGGCCGAAAACATTCAGTACTTC. It translates to CASSRLAGAENIQYF.

This clonotype was seen at least ten times. This chain uses TRBV27 with TRBJ2-1; 13 bases map to TRBD2. After removal of 6 bases from V and 2 bases from J, the junction contained 4 bases not matched to a gene. Germline CDR1 reads MNHEY; CDR2 reads SMNVEV (reference sequence). The CDR3 covers 16 residues. Written as DNA, the CDR3 is TGTGCCAGCAGGGGGGGGACTAGCGGGGCCTACAATGAGCAGTTCTTC. Translation gives CASRGGTSGAYNEQFF.

This clonotype has at least ten counts. The chain combines TRBV12-3 or TRBV12-4 with TRBJ2-7; the D is unclear. The CDR3 is 15 amino acids. V lost 1 base to trimming and J lost 0 bases, with 10 bases between them. CDR3 sequence: CASSLDPLHSYEQYF. The CDR3 coding sequence is TGTGCCAGCAGTTTAGACCCACTACACTCCTACGAGCAGTACTTC.

The chain is built from TRBV12-3 or TRBV12-4 and TRBJ2-1; D remains unclear. CDR3 length equals 13 residues. Trimming removed 6 bases from V and 5 bases from J, with 11 bases in between. The CDR3 nucleotides are TGTGCCAGCAGCGCATCCACAGACAATGAGCAGTTCTTC. As protein: CASSASTDNEQFF.

This chain connects TRBV28 to TRBJ2-7, with D perhaps matching TRBD1 (6 bases). Germline V CDR1 and CDR2: MDHEN, SYDVKM. Between the trimmed V and J ends, which lost 6 bases and 0 bases, there was a span of 12 bases. This CDR3 is 14 amino acids long. CDR3 in amino acids: CASRPGTLSYEQYF. As DNA, the CDR3 is TGTGCCAGCAGACCCGGGACACTCTCCTACGAGCAGTACTTC.

The V gene is TRBV20-1, the J gene TRBJ2-2, with 7 nucleotides matching TRBD2. The CDR3 covers 15 residues. V lost 6 bases to trimming and J lost 0 bases; unmatched junction nucleotides: 7. Germline loops: CDR1 DFQATT, CDR2 SNEGSKA (reference sequence). The CDR3 region has the DNA TGCAGTGCCCCGGTGGGGGGGTCGAACACCGGGGAGCTGTTTTTT. Its protein is CSAPVGGSNTGELFF.

This clonotype was detected a few times. The gene calls are TRBV18 and TRBJ2-7, with D unclear. This CDR3 is 14 amino acids long. CDR1 is KGHSH, CDR2 LQKENI, per germline. Deletions cut 1 base from V and 7 bases from J, with 14 bases between. CDR3 nucleotides: TGTGCCAGCTCACCACTCAAGGACCTTGGGGAGCAGTACTTC. It specifies CASSPLKDLGEQYF. The variable domain in full, with the rest retrieved from reference TRBV18 and TRBJ2-7, is NAGVMQNPRHLVRRRGQEARLRCSPMKGHSHVYWYRQLPEEGLKFMVYLQKENIIDESGMPKERFSAEFPKEGPSILRIQQVVRGDSAAYFCASSPLKDLGEQYFGPGTRLTVT.

In this sample, this clonotype turned up once. The chain couples TRBV24-1 to TRBJ2-5; D may match TRBD1 or TRBD2 (5 bases each). Germline CDR1 and CDR2: KGHDR and SFDVKD. The length of the CDR3 is 15 residues. V lost 0 bases, J lost 6 bases, and 13 bases lay in between. The CDR3 protein is CATSDLAGAEKTQYF. The CDR3 region has the DNA TGTGCCACCAGTGATTTGGCCGGGGCAGAGAAGACCCAGTACTTC.

The chain links TRBV6-1 to TRBJ2-7; 7 nucleotides match TRBD2. The germline CDR1 and CDR2 sequences are MNHNS and SASEGT. The CDR3 is 13 residues long. The J segment lost 7 bases and the V segment lost 6 bases, leaving 9 bases of the junction unmatched. CDR3 in amino acids: CASSPGLVGEQYF. CDR3 sequence (DNA): TGTGCCAGCAGCCCAGGACTAGTCGGGGAGCAGTACTTC.

There are a few counts of this clonotype. The chain employs TRBV5-1 and TRBJ1-1; 11 nucleotides agree with TRBD1. J was trimmed by 6 bases and V by 7 bases; bases with no gene match: 8. The CDR3 totals 14 residues. Germline CDR1 reads SGHRS; CDR2 reads YFSETQ. This chain's CDR3 is CASGEGQGEAEAFF. As DNA, the CDR3 is TGCGCCAGCGGGGAGGGACAGGGGGAGGCTGAAGCTTTCTTT.

The table lists this clonotype with a few counts. This chain uses TRBV2 with TRBJ2-7, with D maybe TRBD2 (6 bases). Germline-derived CDR1 and CDR2 are SNHLY and FYNNEI. The CDR3 runs 13 residues. Deletions cut 4 bases from V and 7 bases from J, with 14 bases between. The CDR3 reads CASSGRRGWEQYF. Written as DNA, the CDR3 is TGTGCCAGCAGTGGTAGGAGGGGATGGGAGCAGTACTTC.

As DNA, the CDR3 is TGCGCCAGCAGCAACAGGGAGAGGGCCATCGGCTACACCTTC. Its translation is CASSNRERAIGYTF. The rearrangement joins TRBV5-1 to TRBJ1-2; possibly TRBD1 for D (6 bases). The germline V gene has CDR1 SGHRS and CDR2 YFSETQ. The CDR3 length is 14 residues. The V end lost 4 bases, the J end lost 8 bases, and 18 bases lay between the germline ends.

This clonotype was observed many times. The chain uses TRBV7-6 and TRBJ2-3; a possible D gene is TRBD1 (6 bases). Trimming cost V 1 base and J 2 bases, with 13 bases left between them. The CDR3 covers 16 residues. Per the germline V gene, CDR1 is SGHVS and CDR2 is FNYEAQ. The CDR3 coding sequence is TGTGCCAGCAGCTTAGAAGCAGGGGCCCCCACAGATACGCAGTATTTT. Amino acid sequence: CASSLEAGAPTDTQYF.

This clonotype has ten or more counts. CDR3 sequence (DNA): TGTGCCAGCAGCCTACTCGGACGGTTTGCCTCTGGGGCCAACGTCCTGACTTTC. Encoded protein: CASSLLGRFASGANVLTF. The gene calls are TRBV5-6 and TRBJ2-6; D is unclear. The V and J ends lost 4 bases and 0 bases respectively, with 17 bases between them. The CDR3 consists of 18 residues. Germline CDR1 is SGHDT and CDR2 is YYEEEE. Based on the CDR3 plus reference TRBV5-6 and TRBJ2-6, the full variable domain is DAGVTQSPTHLIKTRGQQVTLRCSPKSGHDTVSWYQQALGQGPQFIFQYYEEEERQRGNFPDRFSGHQFPNYSSELNVNALLLGDSALYLCASSLLGRFASGANVLTFGAGSRLTVL.

The chain links TRBV28 to TRBJ1-6; weak D call: TRBD1 (5 bases). With 3 bases removed from V and 9 bases from J, the gap between germline ends came to 12 bases. This CDR3 has 14 amino acids. CDR1 and CDR2 (germline): MDHEN, SYDVKM. In DNA form, the CDR3 reads TGTGCCAGCAGTTTGGGCCAGGGCACTTCACCCCTCCACTTT. Encoded protein: CASSLGQGTSPLHF.

This clonotype was seen more than once but under ten times. The V and J genes are TRBV6-5 and TRBJ2-6, with TRBD1 as a possible D gene (5 bases). V shed 0 bases and J shed 2 bases, with 8 bases lying between them. Per germline, CDR1 MNHEY and CDR2 SVGAGI. CDR3 length: 16 amino acids. CDR3 nucleotides: TGTGCCAGCAGTTACTCGTGGGGCGCTGGGGCCAACGTCCTGACTTTC. Its protein is CASSYSWGAGANVLTF.

The chain links TRBV11-2 to TRBJ2-1; 7 nucleotides align to TRBD2. Looked up from germline, CDR1 is SGHAT and CDR2 is FQNNGV. The V segment lost 8 bases and the J segment 0 bases; nucleotides outside the gene matches: 10. This CDR3 comprises 16 residues. As DNA, the CDR3 is TGTGCCAGCGCCAATGGGGGAGGGAGCTCCTACAATGAGCAGTTCTTC. Protein product: CASANGGGSSYNEQFF. The full variable domain, its missing parts supplied by reference TRBV11-2 and TRBJ2-1, is EAGVAQSPRYKIIEKRQSVAFWCNPISGHATLYWYQQILGQGPKLLIQFQNNGVVDDSQLPKDRFSAERLKGVDSTLKIQPAKLEDSAVYLCASANGGGSSYNEQFFGPGTRLTVL.

V gene TRBV3-1 combines with J gene TRBJ2-5; D ambiguous. Germline V gene lookup returns CDR1 LGHDT and CDR2 YNNKEL (reference sequence). The CDR3 loop spans 11 amino acids. V shed 2 bases and J shed 4 bases, with 2 bases lying between them. The CDR3 DNA follows: TGTGCCAGCAGCCAACTAGAGACCCAGTACTTC. Translating it yields CASSQLETQYF.

This clonotype has only a few counts. V and J are TRBV3-1 and TRBJ2-1; D not resolved. V was pared by 1 base and J by 2 bases, with 6 bases between. CDR1 LGHDT and CDR2 YNNKEL come from the germline V gene (reference sequence). CDR3 length equals 14 residues. Here the CDR3 DNA reads TGTGCCAGCAGCCAAGGACTCGCCTACAATGAGCAGTTCTTC. This encodes CASSQGLAYNEQFF.